This T cell receptor (beta chain) was sequenced for a study of T-cell memory formation after mild COVID-19. Study in general: Largely donor-specific TCR clusters were found.

Comments on this clonotype: The antigen is unknown.

The germline CDR1 and CDR2 sequences are SGHTA and FQGTGA. The V end lost 5 bases, the J end lost 8 bases, and 12 bases lay between the germline ends. This CDR3 is 12 amino acids long. Whole-study findings and limits: Second-wave clones reaching peak frequency on day 37 lacked confirmed SARS-CoV-2 specificity. CD4+ clones that contracted lay mainly in CM and EM; CD8+ ones lay in EMRA.

It was 5'RACE with constant-segment primers that produced the TCR alpha and TCR beta cDNA libraries, which carried sample barcodes and UMIs. One entry per CDR3 protein, called by TCRdb with MiXCR from the 5' RACE reads. The sample lists 140,000 to 150,000 distinct CDR3 sequences, about 6.1% seen once, with approximately 2.2% in the top ten. This TCR came from an adult woman who had mild COVID-19 (a few samples of this study predate the infection). Cell type and time point are not known. The chain employs TRBV7-3 and TRBJ1-1; D gene uncertain. Sample: PBMCs or a T cell subset sorted from them (not recorded which). The CDR3 DNA reads TGTGCCAGCAGCCGGGGAAAGTCGGAAGCTTTCTTT. This codes for CASSRGKSEAFF.